This TCR beta chain stems from a study of blood T cells in healthy people across ages. Through a sample-barcoded 5' primer and a J-beta primer mix, a second PCR was run for roughly 6 to 12 cycles. In TCRdb, the 5' RACE reads were re-called with MiXCR into one record per CDR3 protein. The data contain 1.5 million to 2 million distinct CDR3 sequences, 28% of them singletons. The CDR3 loop spans 16 amino acids. V lost 6 bases and J lost 9; bases outside the gene matches: 12. Points from the study as a whole: Significant beta diversity loss was already apparent by age approximately 38, declining roughly linearly. Relative to aged donors, long-lived donors carried more naive CD4+ cells and displayed higher diversity.

The table lists this clonotype with a count of one. The target antigen is unknown. Material for sequencing was blood. The sequence was obtained from a woman younger than 45 in good health. The rearrangement uses TRBV12-3 or TRBV12-4 and TRBJ1-6; 9 bases are a match to TRBD1. The CDR3 DNA is TGTGCCAGCAGCCATGGGGCTGGGACAGGGAGTTCACCCCTCCACTTT. Protein product: CASSHGAGTGSSPLHF.